This T cell receptor beta chain appears in the sequencing data of a study of T cells after yellow fever vaccination. Findings of the study overall: Clones from primary vaccination mostly reappeared after the booster (96% CD4, approximately 88% CD8). A small proportion of clonotypes was detected in both the CD4 and CD8 compartments. The secondary response peaked faster, at day 5 versus 15, but was weaker.

This clonotype was seen at least ten times. No antigen is known for it. V lost 1 base and J lost 8, with 14 bases in between. CDR1 and CDR2 from the germline V gene are LGHNT and FRNRAP. The length of the CDR3 is 14 residues. Researchers made TCR cDNA using 5'RACE template switching, and this step added a universal primer site and UMIs. One entry per CDR3 protein results from TCRdb running MiXCR on the 5' RACE reads. The data hold a few hundred thousand distinct CDR3 sequences, with approximately 3.8% observed a single time. The source material was PBMCs, sampled on the day of the yellow fever booster vaccination. V and J are TRBV12-5 and TRBJ1-2, with no clear D. The sequence was obtained from a man between 18 and 29 years old who received the YFV17D yellow fever vaccine. CDR3 DNA: TGTGCTAGTGGTTTGGCCCCTCGGCTTCTCGGCTACACCTTC. This gives the protein CASGLAPRLLGYTF.